Below, one TCR beta chain is given with its context. The data originate from a study of shared clonotypes between healthy human individuals. The length of the CDR3 is 14 residues. The V end lost 5 bases, the J end lost 0 bases, and 10 bases lay between the germline ends. The V gene's germline CDR1 is SEHNR and CDR2 FQNEAQ (reference sequence). Clones were sequenced by immunoSEQ multiplex PCR, and TCRdb holds only the in-frame ones, with some missing. The profile shows millions of clones, around 94% of them singletons. The rearrangement links TRBV7-9 to TRBJ2-5, with D perhaps TRBD2 (6 bases). Sequencing was carried out using naive CD4+ T cells sorted from blood. The subset here: CD45RA+ positively selected. The clonotype comes from a man aged 18 to 30 in good health. DNA for the CDR3: TGTGCCAGCAGCCAGCGGAGGGACCAAGAGACCCAGTACTTC. This encodes CASSQRRDQETQYF.